Listed below are T cell receptor beta chains from one sample, sequenced in a study of Graves' ophthalmopathy and Graves' hyperthyroidism. TCRdb recomputed calls from the multiplex PCR reads with MiXCR, one row per CDR3 protein. The sample gives about 1.2 million distinct CDR3 sequences, 35% to 40% of which show up once; over 8.5% is in the top ten. The sequencing sample was made of peripheral blood or thyroid tissue (not recorded which). The source is an adult man with Graves' hyperthyroidism. Both conserved end residues are part of each CDR3.

v_call	j_call	cdr3_length	cdr3_aa
TRBV2	TRBJ2-7	13	CASSREGQYEQYF
TRBV7-2	TRBJ2-7	13	CASSSVPLNEQYF
TRBV20-1	TRBJ1-3	14	CSVPDRSSGNTIYF
TRBV27	TRBJ2-7	15	CASSLRHSSTYEQYF
TRBV25-1	TRBJ1-1	14	CAAGGGTGNTEAFF
TRBV15	TRBJ2-5	14	CATSGRDSWETQYF
TRBV20-1	TRBJ1-1	13	CSAQTDLNTEAFF
TRBV29-1	TRBJ2-5	14	CSVPDSPGQETQYF
TRBV7-9	TRBJ2-7	12	CASSQGHYEQYF
TRBV19	TRBJ2-5	17	CASSAEHRDSRQVTQYF
TRBV4-1	TRBJ2-7	15	CASSQRDTGTYEQYF
TRBV5-1	TRBJ2-7	15	CASSLSLPQGYEQYF
TRBV20-1	TRBJ2-2	16	CSALVVGARDTGELFF
TRBV6-5	TRBJ1-1	14	CASRSWTGNTEAFF
TRBV4-2	TRBJ2-2	17	CASSQDRDLRLDGELFF